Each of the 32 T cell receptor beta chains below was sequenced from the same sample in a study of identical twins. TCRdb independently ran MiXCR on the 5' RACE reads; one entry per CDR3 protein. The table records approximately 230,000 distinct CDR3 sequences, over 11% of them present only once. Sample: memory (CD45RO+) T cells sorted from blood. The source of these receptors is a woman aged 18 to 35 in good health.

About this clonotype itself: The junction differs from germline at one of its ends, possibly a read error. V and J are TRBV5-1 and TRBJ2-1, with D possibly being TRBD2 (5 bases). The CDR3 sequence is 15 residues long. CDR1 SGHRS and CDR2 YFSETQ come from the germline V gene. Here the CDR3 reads CARSLHGGVGNEQFF. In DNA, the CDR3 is TGCGCCAGAAGCTTGCATGGAGGTGTAGGCAATGAGCAGTTCTTC.

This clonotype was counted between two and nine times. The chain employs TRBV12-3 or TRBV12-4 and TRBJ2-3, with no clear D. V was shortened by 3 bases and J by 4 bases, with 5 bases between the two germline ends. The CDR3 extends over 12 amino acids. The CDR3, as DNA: TGTGCCAGCAGTTTCCGGTCAGATACGCAGTATTTT. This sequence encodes CASSFRSDTQYF.

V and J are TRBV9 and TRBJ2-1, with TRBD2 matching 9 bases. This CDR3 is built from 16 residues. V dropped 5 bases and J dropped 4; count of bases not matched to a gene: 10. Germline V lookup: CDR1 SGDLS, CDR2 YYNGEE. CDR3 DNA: TGTGCCAGCAGTCGAAGTAGCGGGAGCAGGTACAATGAGCAGTTCTTC. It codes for CASSRSSGSRYNEQFF.

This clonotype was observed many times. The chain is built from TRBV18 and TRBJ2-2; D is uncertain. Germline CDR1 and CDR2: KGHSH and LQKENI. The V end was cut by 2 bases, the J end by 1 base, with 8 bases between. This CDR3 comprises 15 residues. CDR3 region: CASSPSQQNTGELFF. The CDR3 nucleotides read TGTGCCAGCTCACCATCACAGCAGAACACCGGGGAGCTGTTTTTT.

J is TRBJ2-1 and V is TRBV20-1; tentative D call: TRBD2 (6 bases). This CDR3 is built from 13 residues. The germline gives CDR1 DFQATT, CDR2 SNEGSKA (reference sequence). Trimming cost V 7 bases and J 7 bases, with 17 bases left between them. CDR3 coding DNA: TGCAGTGAGGCAGGGAGGTTGAAGAATGAGCAGTTCTTC. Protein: CSEAGRLKNEQFF.

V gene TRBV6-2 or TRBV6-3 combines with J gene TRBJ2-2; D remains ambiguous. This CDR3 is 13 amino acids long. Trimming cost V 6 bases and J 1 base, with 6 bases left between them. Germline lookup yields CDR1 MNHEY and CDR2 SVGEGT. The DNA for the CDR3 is TGTGCCAGCAGACGACAGAACACCGGGGAGCTGTTTTTT. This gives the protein CASRRQNTGELFF.

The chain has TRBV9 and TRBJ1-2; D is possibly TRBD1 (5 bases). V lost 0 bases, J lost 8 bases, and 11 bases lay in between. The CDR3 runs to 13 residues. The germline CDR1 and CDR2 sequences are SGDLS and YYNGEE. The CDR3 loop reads CASSVGRTYGYTF. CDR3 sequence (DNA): TGTGCCAGCAGCGTAGGACGGACATACGGCTACACCTTC.

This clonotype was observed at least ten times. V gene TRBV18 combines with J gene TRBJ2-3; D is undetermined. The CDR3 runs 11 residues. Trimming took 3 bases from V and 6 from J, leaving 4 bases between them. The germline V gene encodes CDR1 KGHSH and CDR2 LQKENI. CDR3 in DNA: TGTGCCAGCTCACCGTCCGATACGCAGTATTTT. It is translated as CASSPSDTQYF.

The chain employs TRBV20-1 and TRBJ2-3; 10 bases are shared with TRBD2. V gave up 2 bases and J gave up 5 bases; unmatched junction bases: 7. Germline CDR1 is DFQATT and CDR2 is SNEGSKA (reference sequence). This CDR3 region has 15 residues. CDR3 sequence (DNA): TGCAGTGCTAGAAGACAAGCGGGAGGGATAGATACGCAGTATTTT. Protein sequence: CSARRQAGGIDTQYF.

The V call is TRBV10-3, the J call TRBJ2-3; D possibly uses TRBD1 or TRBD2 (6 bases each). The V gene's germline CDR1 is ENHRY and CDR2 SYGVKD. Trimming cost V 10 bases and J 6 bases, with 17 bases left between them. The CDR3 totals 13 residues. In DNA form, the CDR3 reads TGTGCCACGACAACAGGGAGGTCCGATACGCAGTATTTT. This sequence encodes CATTTGRSDTQYF.

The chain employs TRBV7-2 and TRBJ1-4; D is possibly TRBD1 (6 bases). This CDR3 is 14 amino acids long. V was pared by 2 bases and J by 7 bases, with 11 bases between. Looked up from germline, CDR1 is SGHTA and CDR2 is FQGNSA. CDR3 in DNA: TGTGCCAGCAGCTTAACAGGGATAGCTGAAAAACTGTTTTTT. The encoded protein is CASSLTGIAEKLFF.

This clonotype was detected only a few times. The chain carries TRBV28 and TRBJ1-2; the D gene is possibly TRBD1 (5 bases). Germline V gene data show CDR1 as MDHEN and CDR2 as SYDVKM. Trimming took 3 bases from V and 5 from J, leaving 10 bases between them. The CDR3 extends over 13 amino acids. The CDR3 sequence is CASSLNRRYGYTF. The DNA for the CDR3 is TGTGCCAGCAGTTTGAACAGGCGGTATGGCTACACCTTC.

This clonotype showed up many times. CDR3 loop: CSAGPNTEAFF. The CDR3 region has the DNA TGCAGTGCAGGTCCGAACACTGAAGCTTTCTTT. The chain uses TRBV20-1 and TRBJ1-1; no firm D call. Germline V gene data show CDR1 as DFQATT and CDR2 as SNEGSKA (reference sequence). This CDR3 is 11 amino acids long. Trimming left V 6 bases short and J 1 base short, with 6 bases between.

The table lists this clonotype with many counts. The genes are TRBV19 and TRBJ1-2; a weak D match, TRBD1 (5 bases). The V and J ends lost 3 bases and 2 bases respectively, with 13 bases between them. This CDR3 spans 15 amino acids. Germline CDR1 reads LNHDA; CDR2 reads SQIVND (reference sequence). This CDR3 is CASSIRDGWNYGYTF. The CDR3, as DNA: TGTGCCAGTAGTATTCGGGACGGATGGAACTATGGCTACACCTTC.

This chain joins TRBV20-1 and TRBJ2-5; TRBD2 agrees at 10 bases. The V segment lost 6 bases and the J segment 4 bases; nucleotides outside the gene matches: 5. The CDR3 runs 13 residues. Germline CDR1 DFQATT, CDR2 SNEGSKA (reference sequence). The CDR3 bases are TGCAGTGCCCCCAAGCGGGGGGGAGAGACCCAGTACTTC. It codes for CSAPKRGGETQYF.

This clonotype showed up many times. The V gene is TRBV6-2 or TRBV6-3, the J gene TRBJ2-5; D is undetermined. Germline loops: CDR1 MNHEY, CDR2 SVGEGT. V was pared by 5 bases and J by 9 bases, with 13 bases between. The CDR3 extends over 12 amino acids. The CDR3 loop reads CASSSSSGAQYF. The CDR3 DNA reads TGTGCCAGCAGTAGCAGCAGTGGGGCCCAGTACTTC.

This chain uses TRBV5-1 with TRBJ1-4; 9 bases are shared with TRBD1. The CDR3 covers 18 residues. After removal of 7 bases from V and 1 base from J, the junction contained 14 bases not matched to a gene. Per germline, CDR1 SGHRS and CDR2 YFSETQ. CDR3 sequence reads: CASGPGTGTGQTNEKLFF. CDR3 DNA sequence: TGCGCCAGCGGACCTGGGACAGGGACGGGACAAACTAATGAAAAACTGTTTTTT.

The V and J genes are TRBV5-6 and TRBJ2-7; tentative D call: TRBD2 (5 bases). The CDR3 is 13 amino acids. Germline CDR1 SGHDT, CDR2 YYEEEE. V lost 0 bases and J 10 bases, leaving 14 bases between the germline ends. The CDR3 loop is CASSLAAANEQYF. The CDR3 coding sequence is TGTGCCAGCAGCTTGGCAGCGGCCAATGAACAGTACTTC.

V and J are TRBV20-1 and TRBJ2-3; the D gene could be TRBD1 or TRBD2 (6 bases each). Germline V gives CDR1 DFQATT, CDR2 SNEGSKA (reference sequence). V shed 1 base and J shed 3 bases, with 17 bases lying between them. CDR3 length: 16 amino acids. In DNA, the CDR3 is TGCAGTGCTAGAGCCCCCTTAGGGGGGCGGACAGATACGCAGTATTTT. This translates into CSARAPLGGRTDTQYF.

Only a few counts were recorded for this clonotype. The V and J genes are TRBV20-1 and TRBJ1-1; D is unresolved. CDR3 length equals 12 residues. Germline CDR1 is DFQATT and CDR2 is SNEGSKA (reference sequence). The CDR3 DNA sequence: TGCGGTGGTAGTGTTTTGAACACTGAAGCTTTCTTT. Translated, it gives CGGSVLNTEAFF.

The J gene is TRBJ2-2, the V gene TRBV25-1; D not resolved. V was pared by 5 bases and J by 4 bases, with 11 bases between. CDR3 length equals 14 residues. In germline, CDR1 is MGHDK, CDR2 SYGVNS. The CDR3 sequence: CASSPPLSTGELFF. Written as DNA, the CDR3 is TGTGCCAGCAGTCCCCCTCTGAGCACCGGGGAGCTGTTTTTT.

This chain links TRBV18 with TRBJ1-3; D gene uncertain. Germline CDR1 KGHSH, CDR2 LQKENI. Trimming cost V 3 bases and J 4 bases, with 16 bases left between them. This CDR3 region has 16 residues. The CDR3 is CASSPQVSVHGNTIYF. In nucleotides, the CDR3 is TGTGCCAGCTCACCCCAAGTATCGGTTCACGGAAACACCATATATTTT. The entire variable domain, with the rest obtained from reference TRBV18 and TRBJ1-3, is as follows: NAGVMQNPRHLVRRRGQEARLRCSPMKGHSHVYWYRQLPEEGLKFMVYLQKENIIDESGMPKERFSAEFPKEGPSILRIQQVVRGDSAAYFCASSPQVSVHGNTIYFGEGSWLTVV.

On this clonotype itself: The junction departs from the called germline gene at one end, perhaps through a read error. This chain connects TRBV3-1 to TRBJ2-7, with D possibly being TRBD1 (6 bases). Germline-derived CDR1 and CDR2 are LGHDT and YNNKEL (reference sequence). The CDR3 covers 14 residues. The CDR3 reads CASGQDRSRGEQYF. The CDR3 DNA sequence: TGTGCCAGCGGCCAAGATCGGTCCAGGGGCGAGCAGTACTTC.

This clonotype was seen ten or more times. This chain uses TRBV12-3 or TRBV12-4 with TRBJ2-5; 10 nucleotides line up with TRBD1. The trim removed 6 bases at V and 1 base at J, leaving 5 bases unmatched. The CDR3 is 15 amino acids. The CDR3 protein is CASRGTGEFQETQYF. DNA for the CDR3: TGTGCCAGCAGGGGGACAGGGGAATTCCAAGAGACCCAGTACTTC.

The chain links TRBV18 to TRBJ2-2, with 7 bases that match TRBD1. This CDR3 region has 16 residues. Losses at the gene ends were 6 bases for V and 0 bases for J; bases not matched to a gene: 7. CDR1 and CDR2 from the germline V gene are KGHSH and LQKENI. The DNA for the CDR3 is TGTGCCAGCTCGCGACAGGGTGTCGCGAACACCGGGGAGCTGTTTTTT. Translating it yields CASSRQGVANTGELFF.

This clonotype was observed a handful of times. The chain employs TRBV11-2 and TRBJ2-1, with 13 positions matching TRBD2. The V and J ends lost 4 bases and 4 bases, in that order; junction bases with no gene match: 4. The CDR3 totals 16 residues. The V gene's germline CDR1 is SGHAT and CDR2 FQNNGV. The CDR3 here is CASSSQTSGGYNEQFF. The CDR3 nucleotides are TGTGCCAGCAGCTCCCAGACTAGCGGGGGGTACAATGAGCAGTTCTTC.

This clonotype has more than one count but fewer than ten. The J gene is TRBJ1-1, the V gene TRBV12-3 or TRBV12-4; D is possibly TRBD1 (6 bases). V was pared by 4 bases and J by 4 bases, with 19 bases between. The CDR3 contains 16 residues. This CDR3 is CASSSNLETRGTEAFF. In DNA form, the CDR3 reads TGTGCCAGCAGTTCCAATCTCGAGACCAGGGGCACTGAAGCTTTCTTT.

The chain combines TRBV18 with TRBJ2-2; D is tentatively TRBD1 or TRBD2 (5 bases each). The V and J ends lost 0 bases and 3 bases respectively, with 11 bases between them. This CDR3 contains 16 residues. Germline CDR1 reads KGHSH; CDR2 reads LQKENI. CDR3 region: CASSPPRARDTGELFF. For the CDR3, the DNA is TGTGCCAGCTCACCACCGAGGGCCAGGGACACCGGGGAGCTGTTTTTT. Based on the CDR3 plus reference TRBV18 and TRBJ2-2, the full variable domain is NAGVMQNPRHLVRRRGQEARLRCSPMKGHSHVYWYRQLPEEGLKFMVYLQKENIIDESGMPKERFSAEFPKEGPSILRIQQVVRGDSAAYFCASSPPRARDTGELFFGEGSRLTVL.

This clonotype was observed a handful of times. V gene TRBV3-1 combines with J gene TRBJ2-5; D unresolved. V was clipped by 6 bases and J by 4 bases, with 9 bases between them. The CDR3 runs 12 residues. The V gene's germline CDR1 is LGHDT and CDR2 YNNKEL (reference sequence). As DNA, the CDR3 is TGTGCCAGCAGTCCGGAAGGAGAGACCCAGTACTTC. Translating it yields CASSPEGETQYF.

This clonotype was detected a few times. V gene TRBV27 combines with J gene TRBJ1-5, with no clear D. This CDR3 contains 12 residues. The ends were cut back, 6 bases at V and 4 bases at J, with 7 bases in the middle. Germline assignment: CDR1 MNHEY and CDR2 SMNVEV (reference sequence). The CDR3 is CASRNENQPQHF. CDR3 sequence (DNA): TGTGCCAGCAGAAACGAGAATCAGCCCCAGCATTTT.

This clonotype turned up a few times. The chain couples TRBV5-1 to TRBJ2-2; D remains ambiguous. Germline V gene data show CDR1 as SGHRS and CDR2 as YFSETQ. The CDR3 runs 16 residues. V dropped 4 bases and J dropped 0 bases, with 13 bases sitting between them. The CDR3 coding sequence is TGCGCCAGCAGCCCCTGGGGATACGCGAACACCGGGGAGCTGTTTTTT. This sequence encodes CASSPWGYANTGELFF.

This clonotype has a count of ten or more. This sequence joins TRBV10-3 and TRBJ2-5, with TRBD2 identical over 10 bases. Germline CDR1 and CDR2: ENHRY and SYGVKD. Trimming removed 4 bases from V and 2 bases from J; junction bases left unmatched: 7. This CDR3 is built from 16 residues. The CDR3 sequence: CAISGGTSATQETQYF. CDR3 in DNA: TGTGCCATCAGTGGGGGGACTAGCGCGACGCAAGAGACCCAGTACTTC.